The following is a T cell receptor (beta chain) sequence with its context. The table came from immunoSEQ multiplex PCR; TCRdb's copy has only in-frame clones and leaves some out. The sample contains more than 200,000 clones, 80% to 90% of which appear only once. This sample was included in a study of blood T cell repertoires in COVID-19. In the study overall: Researchers got acute and convalescent COVID-19 samples from the United States, Italy and Spain. Sources were T cells, B-cell-depleted T cells, or PBMCs; the material itself was cDNA or gDNA.

Germline CDR1 reads MNHEY; CDR2 reads SVGAGI. The junction had 8 bases not matched to a gene; V was cut back by 8 bases and J by 8 bases. The CDR3 has 14 residues. The chain recombines TRBV6-5 with TRBJ1-6, with TRBD1 matching 8 bases. The clonotype comes from a man aged 25 to 40 with active or convalescent COVID-19. The specimen sequenced was peripheral blood. CDR3 in DNA: TGTGCCAGCTGGCCAGGGGGCCCATATTCACCCCTCCACTTT. Protein: CASWPGGPYSPLHF.